The rows below give T cell receptor beta chains drawn from one sample of a study of response to subunit inactivated influenza vaccine. TCRdb reanalysed the RT-PCR reads using MiXCR and keeps one entry per CDR3 protein. The sample contains approximately 730,000 distinct CDR3 sequences, over 11% of which appear only once. Sample: PBMCs from blood, taken around two weeks before vaccination. These TCRs come from a man aged 45-65 years who received an inactivated influenza vaccine. The CDR3 runs from the conserved cysteine through the conserved F or W. D genes are given only for firm matches. Some rows mark clone size as missing; the rest say once, few, many or name a class of expanded clone.

j_gene: TRBJ2-7
v_gene: TRBV20-1
abundance: few
d_gene: NA
CDR3aa: CSASKTASYEQYF
CDR3nt: TGCAGTGCTTCTAAGACCGCGTCCTACGAGCAGTACTTC

j_gene: TRBJ1-5
v_gene: TRBV4-2
abundance: few
d_gene: NA
CDR3aa: CASSQEQGPPGFYSNQPQHF
CDR3nt: TGTGCCAGCAGCCAAGAGCAGGGCCCACCGGGTTTTTATAGCAATCAGCCCCAGCATTTT

j_gene: TRBJ2-7
v_gene: TRBV7-2
abundance: NA
d_gene: TRBD1
CDR3aa: CASSDTGTGIYEQYF
CDR3nt: TGTGCCAGCAGTGATACCGGGACAGGGATCTACGAGCAGTACTTC

j_gene: TRBJ1-4
v_gene: TRBV12-3/TRBV12-4
abundance: many
d_gene: NA
CDR3aa: CASSLFGEEKLFF
CDR3nt: TGTGCCAGCAGTTTATTTGGGGAGGAAAAACTGTTTTTT

j_gene: TRBJ2-1
v_gene: TRBV7-9
abundance: few
d_gene: NA
CDR3aa: CASSLGSARKQFF
CDR3nt: TGTGCCAGCAGCTTAGGGTCTGCGCGGAAGCAGTTCTTC

j_gene: TRBJ2-5
v_gene: TRBV28
abundance: many
d_gene: TRBD1
CDR3aa: CASSFSRRKMMGQPQETQYF
CDR3nt: TGTGCCAGCAGTTTCTCTCGCCGGAAAATGATGGGACAGCCCCAAGAGACCCAGTACTTC

j_gene: TRBJ1-2
v_gene: TRBV7-2
abundance: few
d_gene: NA
CDR3aa: CASSLGWRVSNYGYTF
CDR3nt: TGTGCCAGCAGCTTAGGCTGGCGGGTATCTAACTATGGCTACACCTTC

j_gene: TRBJ2-1
v_gene: TRBV2
abundance: many
d_gene: NA
CDR3aa: CASSLRTGNNEQFF
CDR3nt: TGTGCCAGCAGTCTTCGGACGGGGAACAATGAGCAGTTCTTC

j_gene: TRBJ1-2
v_gene: TRBV28
abundance: few
d_gene: TRBD1
CDR3aa: CASSSIQGSPALAGYTF
CDR3nt: TGTGCCAGCAGTTCAATACAGGGGTCTCCGGCCTTAGCTGGCTACACCTTC

j_gene: TRBJ1-6
v_gene: TRBV20-1
abundance: NA
d_gene: TRBD1
CDR3aa: CSARQDRGNSPLHF
CDR3nt: TGCAGTGCTAGACAGGACAGGGGAAATTCACCCCTCCACTTT

j_gene: TRBJ2-5
v_gene: TRBV6-5
abundance: few
d_gene: TRBD2
CDR3aa: CASSYSSGRNQETQYF
CDR3nt: TGTGCCAGCAGTTACAGTAGCGGGAGAAACCAAGAGACCCAGTACTTC

j_gene: TRBJ2-7
v_gene: TRBV5-1
abundance: many
d_gene: NA
CDR3aa: CASSWGRYEQYF
CDR3nt: TGCGCCAGCAGCTGGGGACGGTACGAGCAGTACTTC

j_gene: TRBJ1-2
v_gene: TRBV7-2
abundance: NA
d_gene: TRBD1
CDR3aa: CASSPRTGAFYGYTF
CDR3nt: TGTGCCAGCAGCCCCAGGACAGGGGCATTCTATGGCTACACCTTC

j_gene: TRBJ1-2
v_gene: TRBV4-2
abundance: many
d_gene: NA
CDR3aa: CASTPDAKTNYGYTF
CDR3nt: TGTGCCAGCACCCCCGACGCCAAGACTAACTATGGCTACACCTTC

j_gene: TRBJ1-6
v_gene: TRBV4-2
abundance: once
d_gene: TRBD1
CDR3aa: CASSQDLPGGNSPLHF
CDR3nt: TGTGCCAGCAGCCAGGACCTGCCAGGGGGTAATTCACCCCTCCACTTT

j_gene: TRBJ2-1
v_gene: TRBV4-3
abundance: NA
d_gene: NA
CDR3aa: CASSQAPGAYEQFF
CDR3nt: TGCGCCAGCAGCCAAGCCCCGGGGGCTTATGAGCAGTTCTTC

j_gene: TRBJ1-5
v_gene: TRBV6-2/TRBV6-3
abundance: NA
d_gene: TRBD1
CDR3aa: CASSYPRQGVFQPQHF
CDR3nt: TGTGCCAGCAGTTACCCGAGACAGGGAGTGTTTCAGCCCCAGCATTTT

j_gene: TRBJ1-1
v_gene: TRBV20-1
abundance: NA
d_gene: NA
CDR3aa: CSARRYMNTEAFF
CDR3nt: TGCAGTGCTAGAAGGTATATGAACACTGAAGCTTTCTTT

j_gene: TRBJ2-3
v_gene: TRBV6-5
abundance: many
d_gene: TRBD2
CDR3aa: CASSYPGLGFSNTQYF
CDR3nt: TGTGCCAGCAGTTACCCGGGACTAGGGTTTTCAAATACGCAGTATTTT

j_gene: TRBJ1-2
v_gene: TRBV29-1
abundance: many
d_gene: TRBD1
CDR3aa: CSVLNRAGGGGYGYTF
CDR3nt: TGCAGCGTTCTGAACAGGGCAGGGGGAGGGGGCTATGGCTACACCTTC

j_gene: TRBJ1-4
v_gene: TRBV6-2/TRBV6-3
abundance: NA
d_gene: NA
CDR3aa: CASSPRRATNEKLFF
CDR3nt: TGTGCCAGCAGTCCACGAAGGGCAACTAATGAAAAACTGTTTTTT

j_gene: TRBJ2-3
v_gene: TRBV10-2
abundance: few
d_gene: NA
CDR3aa: CASSPDGAPGAGASTDTQYF
CDR3nt: TGCGCCAGCAGCCCGGACGGCGCTCCCGGTGCGGGTGCGAGCACAGATACGCAGTATTTT

j_gene: TRBJ2-6
v_gene: TRBV4-1
abundance: NA
d_gene: TRBD1
CDR3aa: CASSPITGQGQAGANVLTF
CDR3nt: TGCGCCAGCAGCCCGATAACGGGACAGGGACAGGCTGGGGCCAACGTCCTGACTTTC

j_gene: TRBJ1-1
v_gene: TRBV25-1
abundance: NA
d_gene: NA
CDR3aa: CASSEVNAFRTEAFF
CDR3nt: TGTGCCAGCAGTGAGGTAAATGCGTTTAGGACTGAAGCTTTCTTT

j_gene: TRBJ1-1
v_gene: TRBV6-4
abundance: few
d_gene: NA
CDR3aa: CASSLGGRDTEAFF
CDR3nt: TGTGCCAGCAGTCTAGGGGGAAGGGACACTGAAGCTTTCTTT

j_gene: TRBJ2-7
v_gene: TRBV7-2
abundance: NA
d_gene: TRBD1
CDR3aa: CASSLVHSGGYEQYF
CDR3nt: TGTGCCAGCAGCTTAGTCCATTCAGGGGGCTACGAGCAGTACTTC

j_gene: TRBJ2-3
v_gene: TRBV3-1
abundance: few
d_gene: NA
CDR3aa: CASSQGGSYNTQYF
CDR3nt: TGTGCCAGCAGCCAAGGAGGGTCCTATAACACGCAGTATTTT

j_gene: TRBJ1-4
v_gene: TRBV6-6
abundance: NA
d_gene: NA
CDR3aa: CASSYRANEKLFF
CDR3nt: TGTGCCAGCAGTTACAGGGCGAATGAAAAACTGTTTTTT

j_gene: TRBJ2-2
v_gene: TRBV11-2
abundance: NA
d_gene: TRBD1
CDR3aa: CASSLLQGAPGELFF
CDR3nt: TGTGCCAGCAGCTTATTACAGGGGGCCCCCGGGGAGCTGTTTTTT

j_gene: TRBJ1-5
v_gene: TRBV6-2/TRBV6-3
abundance: NA
d_gene: TRBD1
CDR3aa: CASSKQTGTANQPQHF
CDR3nt: TGTGCCAGCAGTAAGCAAACCGGGACAGCAAATCAGCCCCAGCATTTT

j_gene: TRBJ2-5
v_gene: TRBV27
abundance: few
d_gene: NA
CDR3aa: CASSRTYPRGETQYF
CDR3nt: TGTGCCAGCAGTCGGACGTATCCCAGGGGAGAGACCCAGTACTTC

j_gene: TRBJ2-7
v_gene: TRBV7-2
abundance: few
d_gene: TRBD2
CDR3aa: CASSLVASGINYEQYF
CDR3nt: TGTGCCAGCAGCTTAGTGGCTAGCGGGATTAACTACGAGCAGTACTTC

j_gene: TRBJ2-5
v_gene: TRBV5-1
abundance: NA
d_gene: NA
CDR3aa: CASSLVTGMGRGETQYF
CDR3nt: TGCGCCAGCAGCTTGGTTACAGGGATGGGCAGGGGAGAGACCCAGTACTTC

j_gene: TRBJ2-7
v_gene: TRBV5-6
abundance: few
d_gene: NA
CDR3aa: CASHPGGPRAEQYF
CDR3nt: TGTGCCAGCCACCCCGGGGGCCCCCGAGCCGAGCAGTACTTC

j_gene: TRBJ2-4
v_gene: TRBV15
abundance: few
d_gene: NA
CDR3aa: CATSIDLSGGIQYF
CDR3nt: TGTGCCACCAGCATAGACCTCTCCGGAGGCATTCAGTACTTC

j_gene: TRBJ2-7
v_gene: TRBV7-6
abundance: few
d_gene: TRBD1
CDR3aa: CASSLGRSGQGYEQYF
CDR3nt: TGTGCCAGCAGCTTAGGGAGGTCCGGACAGGGTTACGAGCAGTACTTC

j_gene: TRBJ1-4
v_gene: TRBV12-3/TRBV12-4
abundance: few
d_gene: NA
CDR3aa: CASSQSAGKLFF
CDR3nt: TGTGCCAGCAGTCAGAGTGCCGGAAAACTGTTTTTT

j_gene: TRBJ2-7
v_gene: TRBV20-1
abundance: few
d_gene: NA
CDR3aa: CSVSEYEQYF
CDR3nt: TGCAGTGTTTCTGAGTACGAGCAGTACTTC

j_gene: TRBJ2-2
v_gene: TRBV6-5
abundance: NA
d_gene: NA
CDR3aa: CASSYRYTGELFF
CDR3nt: TGTGCCAGCAGTTACAGATACACCGGGGAGCTGTTTTTT

j_gene: TRBJ2-1
v_gene: TRBV12-3/TRBV12-4
abundance: NA
d_gene: NA
CDR3aa: CASIIGQFGWDEQFF
CDR3nt: TGTGCCAGCATCATAGGACAGTTTGGTTGGGATGAGCAGTTCTTC